This section outlines one T cell receptor (beta chain) sequence together with its context. This sample was taken from a study of blood T cells in healthy people across ages. Study overall: With template switching, about one barcoded beta molecule was captured per two T cells.

Sample-barcoded 5' priming and a J-beta primer mix drove a second PCR of roughly 6 to 12 cycles. A template-switch adaptor with 12 random nucleotides tagged each cDNA molecule. TCRdb fed the 5' RACE reads into MiXCR, producing one record per CDR3 protein. Of about 930,000 distinct CDR3 sequences in the sample, 29% were seen once. V lost 3 bases and J lost 4, with 14 bases in between. The CDR3 spans 15 residues. CDR1 SGHDT and CDR2 YYEEEE come from the germline V gene. Each donor supplied 7.5 to 10 milliliters of peripheral blood. This sample also belongs to another study, concerning T cells of mothers and their children.

The specimen was blood. The clonotype originates from a woman aged 40 to 50 in good health. This rearrangement joins TRBV5-6 to TRBJ2-1; a possible D gene is TRBD1 (6 bases). The CDR3 spells CASSSQGEQYNEQFF. CDR3 DNA: TGTGCCAGCAGCTCACAGGGTGAGCAGTACAATGAGCAGTTCTTC.